This TCR beta chain was sequenced for a study of T-cell memory formation after mild COVID-19. CDR1 is MNHEY and CDR2 is SVGAGI in the germline V gene. The CDR3 contains 14 residues. With 5 bases removed from V and 2 bases from J, the gap between germline ends came to 12 bases. Points from the study as a whole: CD8+ contracting clones occupied EMRA, while CD4+ ones occupied mainly CM and EM. Specificity for SARS-CoV-2 was not confirmed among the second-wave clones peaking on day 37.

Concerning this clonotype itself: What it binds is not known.

TCRdb called the 5' RACE reads again in MiXCR, with one record for every CDR3 protein. The sample shows roughly 170,000 distinct CDR3 sequences, around 20% of them seen only once. This chain connects TRBV6-5 to TRBJ1-2, with D perhaps TRBD1 (5 bases). The sequencing sample was made of PBMCs or a T cell subset sorted from them (not recorded which). The source of this sequence is a young man who had mild COVID-19 (a few samples of this study predate the infection). Cell type and time point are not known. The chain's CDR3 is CASSLGAPNYGYTF. The CDR3 DNA follows: TGTGCCAGCAGTCTAGGGGCCCCAAACTATGGCTACACCTTC.